Below are 13 T cell receptor beta chains sequenced from a single sample in a study of cytomegalovirus exposure and HLA in healthy donors (dated by TCRdb to about 2017). Library generation was performed with the immunoSEQ multiplex PCR assay. The multiplex PCR relied on a mix of 60 forward primers for TCR Vbeta segments and 13 reverse primers for TCR Jbeta segments. Not all clones reach the TCRdb copy of this immuneACCESS table, which keeps in-frame sequences only. Checked studies attribute under half of the gap to unresolved V genes and leave the rest unexplained. The sample table holds about 160,000 clones, of which about two thirds were seen once. Of the sample, under 3.5% is held by the ten largest clones. Material for sequencing was PBMCs. These receptors all stem from a woman in her 30s in good health and CMV-seronegative.

V is TRBV30 and J is TRBJ2-1; D might be TRBD2 (5 bases). The CDR3 length is 14 residues. Trimming stripped 2 bases from V and 4 bases from J, with 12 bases between. Germline CDR1 is GTSNPN and CDR2 is SVGIG (reference sequence). CDR3 sequence reads: CAWSTLTGYNEQFF. As DNA, the CDR3 is TGTGCCTGGAGTACCCTAACGGGATACAATGAGCAGTTCTTC.

This chain uses TRBV9 with TRBJ2-3, with a tentative D call TRBD1 (5 bases). Germline V CDR1 and CDR2: SGDLS, YYNGEE. V lost 2 bases and J lost 8, with 15 bases in between. This CDR3 has 14 amino acids. The CDR3 DNA is TGTGCCAGCAGCGTCCTTGACAGTCTCGCTACGCAGTATTTT. It is translated as CASSVLDSLATQYF.

This clone was found once. The chain combines TRBV7-6 with TRBJ1-1; 9 bases align to TRBD1. The germline V gene encodes CDR1 SGHVS and CDR2 FNYEAQ. The CDR3 contains 14 residues. The V segment lost 5 bases and the J segment 2 bases; nucleotides outside the gene matches: 3. CDR3 region: CASSTGQGNTEAFF. Here the CDR3 DNA reads TGTGCCAGCAGCACGGGACAGGGAAACACTGAAGCTTTCTTT.

CDR3 amino acids: CAISGGRQGAVNTEAFF. The CDR3 bases are TGTGCCATCAGTGGCGGGAGACAGGGGGCGGTGAACACTGAAGCTTTCTTT. J is TRBJ1-1 and V is TRBV10-3, with TRBD1 matching 10 bases. CDR1 is ENHRY and CDR2 is SYGVKD in the germline V gene. V was clipped by 4 bases and J by 0 bases; unmatched bases: 8. This CDR3 contains 17 residues.

This clone was picked up a small number of times. The chain uses TRBV5-4 and TRBJ2-7, with D perhaps matching TRBD2 (6 bases). Deletions cut 4 bases from V and 7 bases from J, with 21 bases between. CDR3 size: 15 residues. From germline, CDR1 is SGHNT and CDR2 YYREEE (reference sequence). CDR3 coding DNA: TGTGCCAGCAGCAGCGGGCTTAGTGGTGGGGGAGAGCAGTACTTC. Its translation: CASSSGLSGGGEQYF. Complete variable domain (other parts from reference TRBV5-4 and TRBJ2-7): ETGVTQSPTHLIKTRGQQVTLRCSSQSGHNTVSWYQQALGQGPQFIFQYYREEENGRGNFPPRFSGLQFPNYSSELNVNALELDDSALYLCASSSGLSGGGEQYFGPGTRLTVT.

The chain employs TRBV28 and TRBJ1-2, with 10 bases that match TRBD1. The CDR3 is 15 residues long. V lost 7 bases to trimming and J lost 4 bases; unmatched junction nucleotides: 9. Germline V lookup: CDR1 MDHEN, CDR2 SYDVKM. The CDR3 nucleotides are TGTGCCAGCACCAAGACAGGGGGCCGGAGCTATGGCTACACCTTC. Residues: CASTKTGGRSYGYTF.

This sequence joins TRBV29-1 and TRBJ2-4; possible D gene TRBD1, 5 bases. The V and J ends lost 6 bases and 9 bases respectively, with 12 bases between them. Germline V gene lookup returns CDR1 SQVTM and CDR2 ANQGSEA. There are 11 residues in the CDR3. The CDR3 is CSVQTEGIQYF. CDR3 nucleotides: TGCAGCGTCCAGACAGAAGGCATTCAGTACTTC.

The rearrangement links TRBV29-1 to TRBJ1-1; D possibly corresponds to TRBD1 (6 bases). There are 13 residues in the CDR3. V lost 3 bases, J lost 1 base, and 9 bases lay in between. Germline CDR1 reads SQVTM; CDR2 reads ANQGSEA. The CDR3 region is CSVDQGWNTEAFF. The CDR3 coding sequence is TGCAGCGTTGACCAGGGGTGGAACACTGAAGCTTTCTTT.

V gene TRBV30 combines with J gene TRBJ1-4; maybe TRBD1 (6 bases). The CDR3 loop spans 12 amino acids. Germline assignment: CDR1 GTSNPN and CDR2 SVGIG (reference sequence). V lost 4 bases and J 11 bases, leaving 14 bases between the germline ends. The CDR3 protein is CAWTDSPGKLFF. Written as DNA, the CDR3 is TGTGCCTGGACGGACAGCCCTGGGAAACTGTTTTTT.

The chain employs TRBV4-3 and TRBJ1-1; D gene uncertain. The CDR3 is 13 amino acids. Trimming took off 0 bases at V and 6 bases at J, with 8 bases between the two ends. Germline lookup yields CDR1 LGHNA and CDR2 YSLEER. The CDR3 protein is CASSQDLLSEAFF. CDR3 bases: TGCGCCAGCAGCCAAGATCTTCTCTCTGAAGCTTTCTTT.

The chain carries TRBV7-6 and TRBJ2-7; TRBD2 is a possible D gene (6 bases). V was pared by 6 bases and J by 3 bases, with 18 bases between. This CDR3 spans 15 amino acids. CDR1 is SGHVS and CDR2 is FNYEAQ in the germline V gene. The CDR3 is CASSMGGDPFYEQYF. Here the CDR3 DNA reads TGTGCCAGCAGTATGGGGGGAGATCCCTTCTACGAGCAGTACTTC.

The chain uses TRBV7-3 and TRBJ1-2, with 10 bases identical to TRBD1. J was trimmed by 2 bases and V by 4 bases; bases with no gene match: 4. The CDR3 is 15 amino acids. Looked up from germline, CDR1 is SGHTA and CDR2 is FQGTGA. This CDR3 is CASSSTGGANYGYTF. The CDR3 DNA reads as TGTGCCAGCAGCTCGACAGGGGGCGCGAACTATGGCTACACCTTC.

The gene calls are TRBV28 and TRBJ1-5, with a possible D match to TRBD1 (5 bases). The V and J ends lost 10 bases and 0 bases respectively, with 13 bases between them. Germline assignment: CDR1 MDHEN and CDR2 SYDVKM. This CDR3 has 14 residues. CDR3 bases: TGTGCCACCCAGACAGTGTATAGCAATCAGCCCCAGCATTTT. Its translation: CATQTVYSNQPQHF.